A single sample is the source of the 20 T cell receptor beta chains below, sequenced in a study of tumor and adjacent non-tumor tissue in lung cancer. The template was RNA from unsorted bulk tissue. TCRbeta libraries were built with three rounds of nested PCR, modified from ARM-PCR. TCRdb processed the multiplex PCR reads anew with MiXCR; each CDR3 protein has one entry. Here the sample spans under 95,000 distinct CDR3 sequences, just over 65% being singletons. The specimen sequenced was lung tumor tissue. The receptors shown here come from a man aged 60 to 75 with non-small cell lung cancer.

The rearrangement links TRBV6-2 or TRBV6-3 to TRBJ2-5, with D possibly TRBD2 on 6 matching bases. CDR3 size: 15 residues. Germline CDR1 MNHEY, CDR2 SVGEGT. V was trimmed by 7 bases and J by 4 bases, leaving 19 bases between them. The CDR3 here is CASIGARESRETQYF. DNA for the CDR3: TGTGCCAGCATAGGGGCTCGGGAGTCGCGAGAGACCCAGTACTTC.

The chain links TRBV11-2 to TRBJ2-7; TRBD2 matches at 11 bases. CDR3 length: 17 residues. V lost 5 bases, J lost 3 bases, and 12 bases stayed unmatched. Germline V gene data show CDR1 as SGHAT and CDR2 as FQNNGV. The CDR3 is CASSGEGLAASSYEQYF. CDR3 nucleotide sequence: TGTGCCAGCAGCGGCGAGGGACTAGCGGCGTCTAGCTACGAGCAGTACTTC.

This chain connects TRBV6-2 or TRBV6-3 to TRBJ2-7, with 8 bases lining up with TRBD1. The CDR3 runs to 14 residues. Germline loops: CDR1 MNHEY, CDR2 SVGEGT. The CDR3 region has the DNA TGTGTAAGCAGTTACCAGGGGGCAGGCTACGAGCAGTACTTC. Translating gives CVSSYQGAGYEQYF.

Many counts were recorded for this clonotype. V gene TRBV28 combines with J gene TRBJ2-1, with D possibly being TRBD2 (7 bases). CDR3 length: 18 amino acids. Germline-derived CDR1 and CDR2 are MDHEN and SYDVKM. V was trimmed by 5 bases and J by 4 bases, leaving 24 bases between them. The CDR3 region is CASSPPPVGAGTYNEQFF. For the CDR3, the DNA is TGTGCCAGCAGTCCACCTCCAGTTGGAGCGGGGACATACAATGAGCAGTTCTTC.

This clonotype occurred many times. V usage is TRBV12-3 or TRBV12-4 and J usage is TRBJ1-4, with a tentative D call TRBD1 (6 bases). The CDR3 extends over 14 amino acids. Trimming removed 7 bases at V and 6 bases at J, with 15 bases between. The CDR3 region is CASTNRGPYEKLFF. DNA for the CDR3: TGTGCCAGCACCAACCGGGGGCCCTATGAAAAACTGTTTTTT.

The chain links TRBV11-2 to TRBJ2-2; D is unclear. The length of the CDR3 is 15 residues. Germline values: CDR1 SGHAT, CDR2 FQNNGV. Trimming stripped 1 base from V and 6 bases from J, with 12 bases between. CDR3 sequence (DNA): TGTGCCAGCAGCTTAGGGGGTACCCTGGCCGGGGAGCTGTTTTTT. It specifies CASSLGGTLAGELFF. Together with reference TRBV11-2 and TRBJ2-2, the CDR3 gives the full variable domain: EAGVAQSPRYKIIEKRQSVAFWCNPISGHATLYWYQQILGQGPKLLIQFQNNGVVDDSQLPKDRFSAERLKGVDSTLKIQPAKLEDSAVYLCASSLGGTLAGELFFGEGSRLTVL.

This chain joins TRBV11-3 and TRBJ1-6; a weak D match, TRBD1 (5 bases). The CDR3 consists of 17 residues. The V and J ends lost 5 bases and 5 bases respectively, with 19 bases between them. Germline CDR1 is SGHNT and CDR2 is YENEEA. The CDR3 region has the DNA TGTGCCAGCAGCAAGGGGCGAATCGCCCAGAATAATTCACCCCTCCACTTT. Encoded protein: CASSKGRIAQNNSPLHF.

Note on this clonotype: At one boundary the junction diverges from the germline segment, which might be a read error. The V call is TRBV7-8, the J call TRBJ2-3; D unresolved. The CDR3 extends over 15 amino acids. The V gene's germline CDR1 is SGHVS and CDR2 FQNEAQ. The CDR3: CASRKHGVSTDTQNF. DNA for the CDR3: TGTGCCAGCAGGAAACATGGGGTTAGCACAGATACGCAGAATTTT.

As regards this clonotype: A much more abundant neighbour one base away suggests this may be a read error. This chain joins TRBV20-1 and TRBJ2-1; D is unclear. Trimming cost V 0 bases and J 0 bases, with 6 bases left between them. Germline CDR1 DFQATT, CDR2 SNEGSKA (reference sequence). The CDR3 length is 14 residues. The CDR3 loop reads CSARDDGSYNEQFF. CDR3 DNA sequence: TGCAGTGCTAGAGATGACGGCTCCTACAATGAGCAGTTCTTC.

The CDR3 loop reads CASSQGWRACNEQFF. CDR3 DNA: TGTGCCAGTAGTCAGGGGTGGAGGGCTTGCAATGAGCAGTTCTTC. The chain joins TRBV19 to TRBJ2-1; either TRBD1 or TRBD2 may fit D (6 bases each). The length of the CDR3 is 15 residues. V was trimmed by 5 bases and J by 6 bases, leaving 17 bases between them. Looked up from germline, CDR1 is LNHDA and CDR2 is SQIVND (reference sequence).

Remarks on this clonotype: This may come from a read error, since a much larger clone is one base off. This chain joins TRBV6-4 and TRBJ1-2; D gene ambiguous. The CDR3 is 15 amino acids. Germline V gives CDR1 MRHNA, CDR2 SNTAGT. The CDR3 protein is CVSSDSGSGYYGYTF. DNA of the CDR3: TGTGTCAGCAGTGACTCGGGATCAGGATACTATGGCTACACCTTC.

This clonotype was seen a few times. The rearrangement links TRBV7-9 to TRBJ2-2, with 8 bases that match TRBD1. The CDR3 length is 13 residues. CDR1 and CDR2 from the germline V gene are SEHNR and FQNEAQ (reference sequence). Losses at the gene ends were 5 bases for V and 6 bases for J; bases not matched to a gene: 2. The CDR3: CASSPGGPGELFF. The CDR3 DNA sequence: TGTGCCAGCAGCCCAGGGGGCCCCGGGGAGCTGTTTTTT. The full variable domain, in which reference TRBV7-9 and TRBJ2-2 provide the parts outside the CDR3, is DTGVSQNPRHKITKRGQNVTFRCDPISEHNRLYWYRQTLGQGPEFLTYFQNEAQLEKSRLLSDRFSAERPKGSFSTLEIQRTEQGDSAMYLCASSPGGPGELFFGEGSRLTVL.

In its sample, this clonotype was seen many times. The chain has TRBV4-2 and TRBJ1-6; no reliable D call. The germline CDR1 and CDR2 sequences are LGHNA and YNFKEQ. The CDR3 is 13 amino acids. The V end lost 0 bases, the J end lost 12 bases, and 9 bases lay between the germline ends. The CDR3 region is CASSQDSSGPLHF. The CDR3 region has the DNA TGTGCCAGCAGCCAAGATTCATCCGGACCCCTCCACTTT.

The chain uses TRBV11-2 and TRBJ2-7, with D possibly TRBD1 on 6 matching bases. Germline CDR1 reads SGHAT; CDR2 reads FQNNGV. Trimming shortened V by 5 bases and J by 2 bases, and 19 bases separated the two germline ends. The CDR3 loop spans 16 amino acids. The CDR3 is CASSPSAGTPTYEQYF. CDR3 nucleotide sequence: TGTGCCAGCAGCCCCTCCGCCGGGACACCAACCTACGAGCAGTACTTC. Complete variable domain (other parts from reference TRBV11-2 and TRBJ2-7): EAGVAQSPRYKIIEKRQSVAFWCNPISGHATLYWYQQILGQGPKLLIQFQNNGVVDDSQLPKDRFSAERLKGVDSTLKIQPAKLEDSAVYLCASSPSAGTPTYEQYFGPGTRLTVT.

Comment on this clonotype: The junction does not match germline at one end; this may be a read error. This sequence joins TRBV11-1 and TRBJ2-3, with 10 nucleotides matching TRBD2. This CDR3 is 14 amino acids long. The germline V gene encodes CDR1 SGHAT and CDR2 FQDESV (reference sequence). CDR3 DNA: TGTGCAAGCAGCTGGACTAGCGGCACAGATAAGCAGTATTTT. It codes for CASSWTSGTDKQYF.

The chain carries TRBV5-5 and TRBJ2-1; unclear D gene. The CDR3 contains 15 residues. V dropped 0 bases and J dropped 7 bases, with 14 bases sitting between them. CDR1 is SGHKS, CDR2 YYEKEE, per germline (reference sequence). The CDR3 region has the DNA TGTGCCAGCAGCTTGGGTGAGGTAGGGCGGAATGAGCAGTTCTTC. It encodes CASSLGEVGRNEQFF.

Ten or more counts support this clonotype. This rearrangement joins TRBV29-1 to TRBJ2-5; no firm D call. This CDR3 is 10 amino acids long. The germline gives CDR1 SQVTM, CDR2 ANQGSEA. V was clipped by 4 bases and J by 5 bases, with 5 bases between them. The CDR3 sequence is CSVAVETQYF. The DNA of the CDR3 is TGCAGCGTTGCCGTCGAGACCCAGTACTTC.

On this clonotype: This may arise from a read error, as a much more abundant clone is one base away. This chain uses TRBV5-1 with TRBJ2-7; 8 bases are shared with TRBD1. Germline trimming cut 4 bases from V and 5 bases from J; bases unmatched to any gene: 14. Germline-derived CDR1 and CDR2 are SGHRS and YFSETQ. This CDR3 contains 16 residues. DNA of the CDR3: TGCGCCAGCAGCCCGCGACTGGGACAGGAGGCGAACGAGCAGTACTTC. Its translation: CASSPRLGQEANEQYF.

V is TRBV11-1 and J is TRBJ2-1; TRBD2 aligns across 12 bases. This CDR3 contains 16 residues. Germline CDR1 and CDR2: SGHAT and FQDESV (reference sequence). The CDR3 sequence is CTSSLHSTSGGYEQFF. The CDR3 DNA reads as TGTACTAGCAGCCTTCACTCGACTAGCGGGGGATATGAGCAGTTCTTC.

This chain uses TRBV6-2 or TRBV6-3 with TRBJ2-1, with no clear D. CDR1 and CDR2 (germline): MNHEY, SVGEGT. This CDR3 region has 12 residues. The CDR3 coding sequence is TGTTCCACCAGCCTTACAGACAATGAGCAGTTCTTC. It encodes CSTSLTDNEQFF.